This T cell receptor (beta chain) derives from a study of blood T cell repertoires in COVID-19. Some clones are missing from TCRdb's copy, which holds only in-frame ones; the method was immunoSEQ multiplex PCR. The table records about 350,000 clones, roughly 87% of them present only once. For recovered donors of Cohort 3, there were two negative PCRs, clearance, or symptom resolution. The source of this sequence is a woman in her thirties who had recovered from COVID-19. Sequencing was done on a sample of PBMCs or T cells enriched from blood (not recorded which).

For the CDR3, the DNA is TGTGCCAGCATCAAGGGACAGCAGAACACTGAAGCTTTCTTT. Translated, it gives CASIKGQQNTEAFF. V is TRBV6-5 and J is TRBJ1-1, with 7 bases aligning to TRBD1. This CDR3 has 14 residues. V shed 7 bases and J 1 base; nucleotides not matched to a gene: 6. Germline CDR1 and CDR2: MNHEY and SVGAGI.